The entry below gives a single TCR beta chain sequence along with its context. This specimen belongs to a study of blood T cell repertoires in COVID-19. Participants, about 18 to 89 years old, spanned under 30 US areas. Authors' processing steps: Amplification with reference gene primers provided the estimates of nucleated cell counts. Data came from immunoSEQ multiplex PCR; TCRdb stores just in-frame clones and leaves some out. The V and J calls and the clone size are those of that table, but D and trimming were determined from the DNA. Among 250,000 to 300,000 clones listed, 70% to 90% were seen once. CDR3 length: 15 amino acids. V was clipped by 3 bases and J by 4 bases, with 16 bases between them. Looked up from germline, CDR1 is DFQATT and CDR2 is SNEGSKA (reference sequence).

This chain uses TRBV20-1 with TRBJ1-5; possibly TRBD1 for D (6 bases). This TCR was recovered from a woman aged 45 to 65 who had recovered from COVID-19. The sequencing sample was made of PBMCs or T cells enriched from blood (not recorded which). The CDR3 nucleotides are TGCAGTGCTAGTCCGGGACAAATACAGAATCAGCCCCAGCATTTT. Protein sequence: CSASPGQIQNQPQHF.